Each of the 21 T cell receptor beta chains below was sequenced from the same sample in a study of STAT5B mutations in CD4+ large granular lymphocyte leukemia. Profiling relied on immunoSEQ multiplex PCR, and the TCRdb table lists in-frame clones only, not all of them. Altogether around 35,000 clones are present, nearly 90% being singletons, with the ten largest covering around 3.4%. The sample comprised CD4+ T cells from blood buffy coats. Receptor source: a human donor in good health.

The chain employs TRBV14 and TRBJ1-1; D is undetermined. CDR3 length: 13 residues. Germline V gene lookup returns CDR1 SGHDN and CDR2 FVKESK. The ends were cut back, 3 bases at V and 5 bases at J, with 10 bases in the middle. The CDR3, as DNA: TGTGCCAGCAGCCAGGGCAGGCGGACTGAAGCTTTCTTT. Translated, it gives CASSQGRRTEAFF.

The J gene is TRBJ2-2, the V gene TRBV9; 12 bases are shared with TRBD2. Germline V gene sequence: CDR1 SGDLS, CDR2 YYNGEE. The V segment lost 0 bases and the J segment 6 bases; nucleotides outside the gene matches: 9. The CDR3 consists of 18 residues. This CDR3 reads CASSVVPSGRAIAGELFF. In DNA, the CDR3 is TGTGCCAGCAGCGTAGTTCCTAGCGGGAGGGCCATTGCCGGGGAGCTGTTTTTT.

V usage is TRBV6-1 and J usage is TRBJ1-5, with 8 nucleotides matching TRBD1. The ends lost 3 bases at V and 6 bases at J; junction bases unmatched: 4. The CDR3 is 14 residues long. Germline CDR1 MNHNS, CDR2 SASEGT. The CDR3 coding sequence is TGTGCCAGCAGTGAGACAGGGGACGGTCAGCCCCAGCATTTT. Its protein is CASSETGDGQPQHF.

The rearrangement links TRBV6-1 to TRBJ2-1, with 7 positions matching TRBD2. Germline trimming cut 4 bases from V and 2 bases from J; bases unmatched to any gene: 5. This CDR3 contains 15 residues. Germline V gene data show CDR1 as MNHNS and CDR2 as SASEGT. This chain's CDR3 is CASSGEGTTYNEQFF. Here the CDR3 DNA reads TGTGCCAGCAGTGGGGAGGGGACCACCTACAATGAGCAGTTCTTC.

The rearrangement links TRBV5-4 to TRBJ2-1, with 12 bases lining up with TRBD2. V dropped 0 bases and J dropped 7; count of bases not matched to a gene: 5. This CDR3 contains 16 residues. Germline V gives CDR1 SGHNT, CDR2 YYREEE (reference sequence). The CDR3 DNA is TGTGCCAGCAGCTTGGGACTAGCGGGAGTGGGGAATGAGCAGTTCTTC. Translation gives CASSLGLAGVGNEQFF.

The V and J genes are TRBV7-2 and TRBJ2-7; the match to TRBD2 covers 12 bases. Germline trimming cut 5 bases from V and 6 bases from J; bases unmatched to any gene: 8. Germline V CDR1 and CDR2: SGHTA, FQGNSA. The CDR3 runs to 15 residues. The CDR3 loop reads CASSPRTSGMGEQYF. CDR3 DNA sequence: TGTGCCAGCAGCCCCCGGACTAGCGGGATGGGCGAGCAGTACTTC.

This sequence joins TRBV11-3 and TRBJ2-1; the match to TRBD2 covers 10 bases. CDR3 length: 15 residues. V shed 5 bases and J 0 bases; nucleotides not matched to a gene: 1. The germline CDR1 and CDR2 sequences are SGHNT and YENEEA. CDR3 sequence (DNA): TGTGCCAGCAGCCCTAGCGGGAGCTCCTACAATGAGCAGTTCTTC. Translation: CASSPSGSSYNEQFF.

The chain recombines TRBV13 with TRBJ1-1; no firm D call. The CDR3 loop spans 14 amino acids. CDR1 and CDR2 (germline): PRHDT, FYEKMQ (reference sequence). The V gene lost 1 base and the J gene lost 1 base, with 7 bases spanning the gap. The CDR3 protein is CASSLDGENTEAFF. For the CDR3, the DNA is TGTGCCAGCAGCTTAGATGGGGAGAACACTGAAGCTTTCTTT.

A few counts support this clone. The chain recombines TRBV6-1 with TRBJ1-1; 9 bases fit TRBD1. Germline lookup yields CDR1 MNHNS and CDR2 SASEGT. Trimming took 8 bases from V and 0 from J; bases not matched to a gene: 1. CDR3 length: 13 residues. The chain's CDR3 is CASGQGMNTEAFF. In DNA form, the CDR3 reads TGTGCCAGCGGACAGGGGATGAACACTGAAGCTTTCTTT.

The chain is built from TRBV4-3 and TRBJ2-2; D tentatively reads TRBD1 or TRBD2 (5 bases each). Trimming removed 1 base at V and 6 bases at J, with 12 bases between. The CDR3 sequence is 15 residues long. Germline values: CDR1 LGHNA, CDR2 YSLEER. This chain's CDR3 is CASSQGIQGAGELFF. The CDR3 DNA sequence: TGCGCCAGCAGCCAAGGAATCCAGGGAGCCGGGGAGCTGTTTTTT.

The chain recombines TRBV6-1 with TRBJ1-1; D is undetermined. The CDR3 has 16 residues. Germline values: CDR1 MNHNS, CDR2 SASEGT. V was cut by 0 bases and J by 6 bases, with 17 bases left in between. In nucleotides, the CDR3 is TGTGCCAGCAGTGAAGCTAGTACATTAGCCTTCTCTGAAGCTTTCTTT. Its protein is CASSEASTLAFSEAFF.

The J gene is TRBJ2-1, the V gene TRBV29-1, with a weak D call TRBD2 (6 bases). The germline V gene has CDR1 SQVTM and CDR2 ANQGSEA. The V end was cut by 8 bases, the J end by 3 bases, with 11 bases between. The CDR3 spans 12 residues. CDR3 sequence reads: CSLGTHYNEQFF. In DNA, the CDR3 is TGCAGCCTCGGGACTCACTACAATGAGCAGTTCTTC.

The rearrangement uses TRBV28 and TRBJ2-7; weak D call: TRBD1 (6 bases). Trimming took off 5 bases at V and 4 bases at J, with 12 bases between the two ends. This CDR3 is built from 13 residues. CDR1 is MDHEN, CDR2 SYDVKM, per germline. CDR3 DNA: TGTGCCAGCAGTCCCCAACAGGGATACGAGCAGTACTTC. It is translated as CASSPQQGYEQYF.

The CDR3 protein is CASRPQVTRNQPQHF. In DNA form, the CDR3 reads TGTGCCAGCAGACCACAGGTTACTAGAAATCAGCCCCAGCATTTT. This chain uses TRBV28 with TRBJ1-5; D is possibly TRBD1 (5 bases). CDR3 length: 15 residues. V lost 6 bases and J 4 bases, leaving 16 bases between the germline ends. The germline V gene has CDR1 MDHEN and CDR2 SYDVKM.

This chain uses TRBV18 with TRBJ1-2; the match to TRBD1 covers 7 bases. The CDR3 is 11 residues long. Germline-derived CDR1 and CDR2 are KGHSH and LQKENI. V was pared by 6 bases and J by 8 bases, with 3 bases of the junction left unmatched. The CDR3 reads CASSQGDGYTF. The CDR3 coding sequence is TGTGCCAGCTCCCAGGGGGACGGCTACACCTTC.

This clone was found a few times. The V call is TRBV4-1, the J call TRBJ1-2, with D unclear. The V end was cut by 0 bases, the J end by 4 bases, with 6 bases between. Germline V gene data show CDR1 as MGHRA and CDR2 as YSYEKL. CDR3 length: 13 residues. The CDR3, as DNA: TGCGCCAGCAGCCAAGACAGGCCCTATGGCTACACCTTC. Amino acid sequence: CASSQDRPYGYTF.

This clone was seen only a few times. The CDR3 sequence is CASSGGTSGRANTGELFF. DNA of the CDR3: TGTGCCAGCAGCGGGGGAACTAGCGGGAGGGCGAACACCGGGGAGCTGTTTTTT. V and J are TRBV9 and TRBJ2-2; TRBD2 agrees at 13 bases. Germline V gene sequence: CDR1 SGDLS, CDR2 YYNGEE. The V and J ends lost 3 bases and 0 bases, in that order; junction bases with no gene match: 5. This CDR3 has 18 residues.

The chain combines TRBV11-3 with TRBJ2-1; the D gene is possibly TRBD2 (6 bases). Per the germline V gene, CDR1 is SGHNT and CDR2 is YENEEA. The CDR3 has 16 residues. V was cut by 3 bases and J by 8 bases, with 20 bases left in between. CDR3 in DNA: TGTGCCAGCAGCTTTGGAGGGAGAGGTATTTTGGATGAGCAGTTCTTC. Its protein product is CASSFGGRGILDEQFF.

This rearrangement joins TRBV5-6 to TRBJ2-7; the D is unclear. The CDR3 spans 11 residues. Germline V gives CDR1 SGHDT, CDR2 YYEEEE. The V end lost 3 bases, the J end lost 4 bases, and 5 bases lay between the germline ends. CDR3 in amino acids: CASSSYYEQYF. The CDR3 DNA follows: TGTGCCAGCAGCTCCTATTACGAGCAGTACTTC.

This clone is a singleton in its sample. This chain connects TRBV29-1 to TRBJ2-7, with 9 bases identical to TRBD2. CDR3 length equals 15 residues. Losses at the gene ends were 5 bases for V and 3 bases for J; bases not matched to a gene: 11. Per the germline V gene, CDR1 is SQVTM and CDR2 is ANQGSEA. CDR3 protein: CSVTVGSGRGYEQYF. The DNA for the CDR3 is TGCAGCGTTACCGTCGGTAGCGGGAGAGGCTACGAGCAGTACTTC.

CDR3 in amino acids: CASSLVQTSGNNEQFF. Here the CDR3 DNA reads TGTGCCAGCAGCTTAGTCCAGACTAGCGGGAACAATGAGCAGTTCTTC. This chain links TRBV7-9 with TRBJ2-1; 11 bases fit TRBD2. The germline CDR1 and CDR2 sequences are SEHNR and FQNEAQ (reference sequence). V shed 1 base, J shed 5 bases, and the junction held 4 bases outside the gene matches. There are 16 residues in the CDR3.